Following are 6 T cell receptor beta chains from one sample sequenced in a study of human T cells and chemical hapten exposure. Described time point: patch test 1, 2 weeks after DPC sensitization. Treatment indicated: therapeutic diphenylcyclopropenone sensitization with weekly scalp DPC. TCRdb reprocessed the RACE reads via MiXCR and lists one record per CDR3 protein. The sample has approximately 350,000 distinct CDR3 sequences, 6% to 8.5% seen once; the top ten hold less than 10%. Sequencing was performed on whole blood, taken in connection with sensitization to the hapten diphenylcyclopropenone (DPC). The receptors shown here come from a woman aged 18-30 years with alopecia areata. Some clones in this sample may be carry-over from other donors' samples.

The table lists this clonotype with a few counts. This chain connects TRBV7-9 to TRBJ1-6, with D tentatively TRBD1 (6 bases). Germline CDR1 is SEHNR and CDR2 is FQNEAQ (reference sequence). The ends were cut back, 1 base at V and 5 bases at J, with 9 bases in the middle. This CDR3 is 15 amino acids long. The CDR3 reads CASSLGGADNSPLHF. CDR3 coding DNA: TGTGCCAGCAGCTTAGGGGGGGCGGATAATTCACCCCTCCACTTT.

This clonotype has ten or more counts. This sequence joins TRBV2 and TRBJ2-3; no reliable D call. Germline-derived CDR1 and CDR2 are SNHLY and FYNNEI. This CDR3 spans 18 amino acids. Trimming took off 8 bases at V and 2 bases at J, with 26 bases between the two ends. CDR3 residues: CASSHLPSSNVHTDTQYF. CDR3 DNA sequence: TGTGCCAGCTCCCATTTGCCGTCCTCCAACGTTCACACAGATACGCAGTATTTT. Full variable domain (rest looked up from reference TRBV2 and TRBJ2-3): EPEVTQTPSHQVTQMGQEVILRCVPISNHLYFYWYRQILGQKVEFLVSFYNNEISEKSEIFDDQFSVERPDGSNFTLKIRSTKLEDSAMYFCASSHLPSSNVHTDTQYFGPGTRLTVL.

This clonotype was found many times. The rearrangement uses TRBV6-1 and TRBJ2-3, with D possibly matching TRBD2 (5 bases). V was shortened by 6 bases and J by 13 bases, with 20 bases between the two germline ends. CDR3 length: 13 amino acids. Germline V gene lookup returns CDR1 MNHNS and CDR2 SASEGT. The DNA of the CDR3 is TGTGCCAGCAGCGACTATATGTCACAAGGAAAGTATTTT. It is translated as CASSDYMSQGKYF.

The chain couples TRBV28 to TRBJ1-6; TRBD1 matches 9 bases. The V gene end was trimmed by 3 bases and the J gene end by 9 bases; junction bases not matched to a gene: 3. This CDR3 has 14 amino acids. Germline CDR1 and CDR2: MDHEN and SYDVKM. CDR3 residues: CASSFGTGSSPLHF. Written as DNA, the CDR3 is TGTGCCAGCAGTTTCGGGACAGGGAGTTCACCCCTCCACTTT.

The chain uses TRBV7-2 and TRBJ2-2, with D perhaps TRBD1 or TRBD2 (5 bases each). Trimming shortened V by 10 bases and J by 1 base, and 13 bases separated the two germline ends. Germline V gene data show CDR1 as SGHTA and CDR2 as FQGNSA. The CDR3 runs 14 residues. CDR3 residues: CANMRGRNTGELFF. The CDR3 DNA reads TGTGCCAACATGAGGGGCAGGAACACCGGGGAGCTGTTTTTT. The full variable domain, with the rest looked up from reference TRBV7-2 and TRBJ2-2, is GAGVSQSPSNKVTEKGKDVELRCDPISGHTALYWYRQSLGQGLEFLIYFQGNSAPDKSGLPSDRFSAERTGGSVSTLTIQRTQQEDSAVYLCANMRGRNTGELFFGEGSRLTVL.

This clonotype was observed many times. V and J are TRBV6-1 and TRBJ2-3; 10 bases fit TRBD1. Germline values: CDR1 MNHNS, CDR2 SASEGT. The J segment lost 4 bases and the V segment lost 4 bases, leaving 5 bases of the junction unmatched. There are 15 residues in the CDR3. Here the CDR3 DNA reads TGTGCCAGCAGTGCATGGACAGGGGGATCAGATACGCAGTATTTT. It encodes CASSAWTGGSDTQYF.